This T cell receptor (beta chain) originates from a study of T cell changes during pregnancy in multiple sclerosis. Data came from immunoSEQ multiplex PCR; TCRdb stores just in-frame clones and leaves some out. The data hold tens of thousands of clones, with roughly 92% observed a single time. Here the sequenced sample was peripheral blood, taken after pregnancy. This TCR derives from a female donor with multiple sclerosis, enrolled in a pregnancy study.

The DNA of the CDR3 is TGTGCCAGCAGCCCGTGGTACCTAGCGGAGTACGAGCAGTACTTC. This sequence encodes CASSPWYLAEYEQYF. The chain is built from TRBV9 and TRBJ2-7; 7 bases line up with TRBD2. Trimming removed 4 bases from V and 4 bases from J; junction bases left unmatched: 11. Germline V CDR1 and CDR2: SGDLS, YYNGEE. The CDR3 has 15 amino acids. Supplemented by reference TRBV9 and TRBJ2-7, the full variable domain reads DSGVTQTPKHLITATGQRVTLRCSPRSGDLSVYWYQQSLDQGLQFLIQYYNGEERAKGNILERFSAQQFPDLHSELNLSSLELGDSALYFCASSPWYLAEYEQYFGPGTRLTVT.